This T cell receptor beta chain is from a study of control samples from healthy donors and cancer patients. Trimming removed 4 bases at V and 1 base at J, with 7 bases between. The germline CDR1 and CDR2 sequences are SQVTM and ANQGSEA. CDR3 length: 12 residues. The repertoire was sequenced with immunoSEQ multiplex PCR; TCRdb's copy has only in-frame clones and lacks some. This sample has tens of thousands of clones, with roughly 91% found just once. This receptor was obtained from a man aged 50-60 years with lung cancer. Sequenced sample: PBMCs. The rearrangement links TRBV29-1 to TRBJ1-1, with a tentative D call TRBD1 (5 bases). This CDR3 is CSVVTGNTEAFF. The CDR3, as DNA: TGCAGCGTTGTAACAGGGAACACTGAAGCTTTCTTT.